This T cell receptor beta chain was documented in a study of identical twins' blood T cells. One entry per CDR3 protein results from TCRdb running MiXCR on the 5' RACE reads. The table lists roughly 340,000 distinct CDR3 sequences, over 25% of them singletons. CDR3 size: 16 residues. The germline V and J ends were trimmed by 4 bases and 4 bases, with 20 bases remaining between them. Germline lookup yields CDR1 SGHRS and CDR2 YFSETQ. This sequence was found in a woman between 18 and 55 years old in good health. V gene TRBV5-1 combines with J gene TRBJ1-1, with no clear D. Sequenced sample: PBMCs. The CDR3 sequence is CASSATCSSVGTEAFF. The CDR3 DNA sequence: TGCGCCAGCAGCGCCACATGCTCCTCGGTTGGCACTGAAGCTTTCTTT.